This TCR beta chain was retrieved from a study of somatic mutations in cytotoxic T cells in rheumatoid arthritis. Method: immunoSEQ multiplex PCR; TCRdb's copy keeps in-frame clones and lacks some. The table records 20,000 to 25,000 clones, roughly 80% of them present only once. The CDR3 has 13 residues. Germline lookup yields CDR1 MGHRA and CDR2 YSYEKL. V was trimmed by 8 bases and J by 1 base, leaving 12 bases between them. This clonotype originated in an adult with rheumatoid arthritis. The chain carries TRBV4-1 and TRBJ2-7; possibly TRBD1 or TRBD2 for D (6 bases each). The source material was CD8+ T cells sorted from blood. For the CDR3, the DNA is TGCGCCAGCGGACTACAGGGATCCTACGAGCAGTACTTC. Translating it yields CASGLQGSYEQYF.